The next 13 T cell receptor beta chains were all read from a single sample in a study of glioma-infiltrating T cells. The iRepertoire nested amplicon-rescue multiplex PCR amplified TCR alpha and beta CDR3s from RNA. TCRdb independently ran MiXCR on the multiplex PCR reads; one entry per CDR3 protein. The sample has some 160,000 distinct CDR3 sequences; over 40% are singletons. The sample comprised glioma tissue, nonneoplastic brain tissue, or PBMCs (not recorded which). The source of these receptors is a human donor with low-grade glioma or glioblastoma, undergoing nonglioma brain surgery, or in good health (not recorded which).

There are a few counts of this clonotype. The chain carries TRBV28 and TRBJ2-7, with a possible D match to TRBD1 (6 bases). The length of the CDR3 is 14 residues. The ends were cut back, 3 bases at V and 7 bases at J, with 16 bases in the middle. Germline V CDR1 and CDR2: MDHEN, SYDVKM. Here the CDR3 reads CASSFLGQPGEQYF. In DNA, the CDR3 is TGTGCCAGCAGTTTTTTGGGACAACCGGGGGAGCAGTACTTC.

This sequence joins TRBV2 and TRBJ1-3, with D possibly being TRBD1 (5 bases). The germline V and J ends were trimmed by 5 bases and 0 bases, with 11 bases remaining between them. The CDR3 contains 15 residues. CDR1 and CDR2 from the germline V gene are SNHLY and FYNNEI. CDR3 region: CASSLGGLSGNTIYF. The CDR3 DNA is TGTGCCAGCAGTCTGGGGGGACTCTCTGGAAACACCATATATTTT.

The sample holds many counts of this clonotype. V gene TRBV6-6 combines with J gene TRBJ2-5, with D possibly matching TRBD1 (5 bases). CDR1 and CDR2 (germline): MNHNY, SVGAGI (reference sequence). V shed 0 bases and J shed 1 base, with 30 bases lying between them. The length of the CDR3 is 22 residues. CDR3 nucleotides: TGTGCCAGCAGTTACTCGAATCTCGCGGTGTTACTCGGTCGACAGCCCCAAGAGACCCAGTACTTC. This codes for CASSYSNLAVLLGRQPQETQYF.

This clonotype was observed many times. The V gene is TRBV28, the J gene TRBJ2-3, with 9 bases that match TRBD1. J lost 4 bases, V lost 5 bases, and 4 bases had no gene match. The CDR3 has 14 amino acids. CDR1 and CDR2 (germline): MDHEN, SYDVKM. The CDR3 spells CASSVGQGPDTQYF. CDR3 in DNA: TGTGCCAGCAGTGTCGGACAGGGGCCAGATACGCAGTATTTT.

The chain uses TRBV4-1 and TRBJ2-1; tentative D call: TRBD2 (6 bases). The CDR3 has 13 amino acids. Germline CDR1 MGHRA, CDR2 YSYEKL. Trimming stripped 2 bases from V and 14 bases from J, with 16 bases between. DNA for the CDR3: TGCGCCAGCAGCCAACGAGGACTATTTGTGGAGTTCTTC. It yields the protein CASSQRGLFVEFF.

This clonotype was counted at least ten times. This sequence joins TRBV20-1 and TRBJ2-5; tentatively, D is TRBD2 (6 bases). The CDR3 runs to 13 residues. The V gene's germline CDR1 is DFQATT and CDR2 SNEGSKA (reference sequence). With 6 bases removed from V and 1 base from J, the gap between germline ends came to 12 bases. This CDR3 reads CSAPDGGQETQYF. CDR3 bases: TGCAGTGCCCCCGACGGGGGCCAAGAGACCCAGTACTTC.

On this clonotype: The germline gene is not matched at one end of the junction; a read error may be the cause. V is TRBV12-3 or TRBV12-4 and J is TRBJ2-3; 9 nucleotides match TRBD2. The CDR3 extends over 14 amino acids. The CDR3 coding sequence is TGTGCCAGCACTCCAAGCGGGAGGACAGATACGCAGTGTTTT. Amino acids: CASTPSGRTDTQCF.

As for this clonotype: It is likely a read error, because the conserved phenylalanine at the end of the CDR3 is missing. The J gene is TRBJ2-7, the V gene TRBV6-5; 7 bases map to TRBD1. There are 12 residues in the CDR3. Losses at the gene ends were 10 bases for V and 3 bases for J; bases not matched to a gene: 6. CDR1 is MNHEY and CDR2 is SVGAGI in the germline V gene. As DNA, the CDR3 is TGTGCCATCAGACACAGGGGCTACGAGCAGTACCTC. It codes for CAIRHRGYEQYL.

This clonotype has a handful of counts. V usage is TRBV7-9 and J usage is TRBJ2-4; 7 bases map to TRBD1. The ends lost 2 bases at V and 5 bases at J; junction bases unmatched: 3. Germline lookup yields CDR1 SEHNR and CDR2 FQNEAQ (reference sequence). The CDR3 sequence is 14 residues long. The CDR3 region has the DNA TGTGCCAGCAGCTTAACCGGGACAGAAAACATTCAGTACTTC. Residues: CASSLTGTENIQYF.

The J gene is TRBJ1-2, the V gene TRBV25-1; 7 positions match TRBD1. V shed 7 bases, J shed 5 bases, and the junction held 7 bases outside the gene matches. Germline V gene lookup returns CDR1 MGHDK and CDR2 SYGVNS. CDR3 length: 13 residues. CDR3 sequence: CASIDREGYGYTF. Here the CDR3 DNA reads TGTGCCAGCATTGACAGGGAGGGGTATGGCTACACCTTC.

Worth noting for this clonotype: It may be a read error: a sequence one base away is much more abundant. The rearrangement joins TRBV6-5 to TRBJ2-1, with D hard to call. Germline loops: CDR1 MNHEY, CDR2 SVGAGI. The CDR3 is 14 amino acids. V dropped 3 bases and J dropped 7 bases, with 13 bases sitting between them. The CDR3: CASSYHDKGNEQFF. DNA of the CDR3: TGTGCCAGCAGTTATCACGACAAGGGAAATGAGCAGTTCTTC.

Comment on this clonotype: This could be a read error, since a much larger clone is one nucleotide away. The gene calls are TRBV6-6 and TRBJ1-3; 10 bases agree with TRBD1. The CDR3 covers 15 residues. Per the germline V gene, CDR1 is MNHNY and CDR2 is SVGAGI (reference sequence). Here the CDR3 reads CASSPGQGPGKTIYF. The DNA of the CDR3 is TGTGCCAGCAGCCCGGGACAGGGGCCCGGAAAAACCATATATTTT.

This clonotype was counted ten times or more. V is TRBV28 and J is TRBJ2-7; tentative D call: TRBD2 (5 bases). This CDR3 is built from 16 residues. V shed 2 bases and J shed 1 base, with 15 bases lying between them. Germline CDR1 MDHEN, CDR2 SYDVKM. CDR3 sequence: CASSLGYAGPSYEQYF. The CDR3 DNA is TGTGCCAGCAGTTTAGGTTATGCGGGCCCGTCCTACGAGCAGTACTTC.